Sequencing of this TCR beta chain was carried out in a study of blood T cell repertoires in COVID-19. This CDR3 contains 16 residues. Looked up from germline, CDR1 is SEHNR and CDR2 is FQNEAQ (reference sequence). V trimming: 3 bases; J trimming: 0 bases; junction bases outside the gene matches: 8. Original data processing: How many nucleated cells were present was estimated from reference gene primer amplification. Sequenced by immunoSEQ multiplex PCR; TCRdb stores in-frame clones only, minus some. The V and J calls and clone size are taken from that table; D and trimming were inferred from the DNA. This sample yields more than 140,000 clones, of which about 86% are seen a single time; less than 2% belongs to the top ten.

This TCR was sampled from a woman aged 55-70 years with acute or convalescent COVID-19. Material: peripheral blood. The genes are TRBV7-9 and TRBJ2-7; 7 bases map to TRBD2. As DNA, the CDR3 is TGTGCCAGCAGCTTCTCCCCGGGGGGTAGCTCCTACGAGCAGTACTTC. Encoded protein: CASSFSPGGSSYEQYF.